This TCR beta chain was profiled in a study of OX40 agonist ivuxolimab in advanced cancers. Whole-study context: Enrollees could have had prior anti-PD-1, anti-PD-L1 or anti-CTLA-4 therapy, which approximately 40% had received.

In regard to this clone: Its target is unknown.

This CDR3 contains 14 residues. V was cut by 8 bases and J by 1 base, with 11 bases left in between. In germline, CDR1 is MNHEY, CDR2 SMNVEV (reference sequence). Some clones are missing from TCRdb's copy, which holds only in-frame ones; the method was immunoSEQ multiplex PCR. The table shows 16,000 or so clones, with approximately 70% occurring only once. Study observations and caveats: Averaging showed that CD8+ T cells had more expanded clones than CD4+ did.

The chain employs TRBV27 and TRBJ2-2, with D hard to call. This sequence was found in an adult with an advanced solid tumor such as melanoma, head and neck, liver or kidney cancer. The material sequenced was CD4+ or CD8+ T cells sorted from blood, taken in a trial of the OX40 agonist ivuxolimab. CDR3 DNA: TGTGCCAGCGGTGTCCTCCAGAACACCGGGGAGCTGTTTTTT. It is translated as CASGVLQNTGELFF.